This T cell receptor beta chain was recorded in a study of blood T cells in healthy people across ages. Study information: Template switching recovered approximately one barcoded beta molecule for every two T cells. Whole-study results and caveats: A conclusive naive versus antigen-experienced comparison was prevented by the unsorted PBMCs.

Together with a sample-barcoded 5' primer, a J-beta primer mix was included in a second PCR lasting roughly 6 to 12 cycles. Per-sample output comprised a minimum of 2.5 million paired-end reads containing CDR3. MiXCR was run by TCRdb on the 5' RACE reads, yielding one entry per CDR3 protein. Among more than 750,000 distinct CDR3 sequences listed, 25% to 35% were seen once. The CDR3 loop spans 16 amino acids. Germline V gives CDR1 SGHTA, CDR2 FQGNSA. V was clipped by 5 bases and J by 5 bases; unmatched bases: 13. Details on this clonotype: Its antigen is unknown.

These data were also reused for a study on T cells of mothers and their children. That publication notes: Donors were three healthy Caucasian mothers and their six children.

The genes are TRBV7-2 and TRBJ2-5; 8 bases align to TRBD2. The sequenced sample consisted of blood. This receptor was obtained from a woman aged 40 to 49 in good health. CDR3 amino acids: CASSPEMAGGRETQYF. The CDR3 coding sequence is TGTGCCAGCAGCCCCGAGATGGCGGGGGGCAGGGAGACCCAGTACTTC.